What follows are 20 T cell receptor beta chains derived from one specimen sequenced in a study of T cells in Graves' hyperthyroidism and ophthalmopathy (dated by TCRdb to the late 2010s). The library was obtained by multiplex PCR. TCRdb lists the instrument as Illumina HiSeq 2000. TCR beta CDR3 regions were amplified from RNA transcripts. The first round of RT-PCR for the TCR CDR3 was performed with the HTBI primer set and the Qiagen OneStep RT-PCR kit. TCRdb handled the public reads itself, with Q25 trimming in fastp and clone calling in MiXCR, and kept productive beta chains. Each CDR3 protein appears once, grouped with its most common genes and DNA. This sample holds about 710,000 distinct CDR3 sequences; around 17% were observed only once. The top ten clonotypes cover approximately 8% of the sample. Input material: blood. Source of these receptors: a man younger than 35 with Graves' hyperthyroidism.

This clonotype was counted between two and nine times. The chain links TRBV27 to TRBJ1-4, with D possibly being TRBD1 (5 bases). The V gene lost 7 bases and the J gene lost 5 bases, with 8 bases spanning the gap. The CDR3 extends over 12 amino acids. Germline lookup yields CDR1 MNHEY and CDR2 SMNVEV (reference sequence). CDR3 in DNA: TGTGCCAGCACCTCAGGGAATGAAAAACTGTTTTTT. Encoded protein: CASTSGNEKLFF.

V and J are TRBV9 and TRBJ1-2, with D possibly matching TRBD1 (5 bases). V was shortened by 0 bases and J by 0 bases, with 9 bases between the two germline ends. This CDR3 comprises 15 residues. The V gene's germline CDR1 is SGDLS and CDR2 YYNGEE. This chain's CDR3 is CASSVATGANYGYTF. As DNA, the CDR3 is TGTGCCAGCAGCGTAGCTACGGGGGCTAACTATGGCTACACCTTC.

This clonotype was observed many times. The rearrangement joins TRBV3-1 to TRBJ2-3; D is possibly TRBD2 (6 bases). Germline values: CDR1 LGHDT, CDR2 YNNKEL (reference sequence). The CDR3 loop spans 16 amino acids. V was pared by 4 bases and J by 4 bases, with 18 bases between. This chain's CDR3 is CASSPGNGRGSDTQYF. The CDR3, as DNA: TGTGCCAGCAGCCCCGGAAACGGGAGAGGCTCAGATACGCAGTATTTT.

This clonotype was seen many times. The chain uses TRBV10-3 and TRBJ2-7; 7 nucleotides match TRBD1. Germline V gene lookup returns CDR1 ENHRY and CDR2 SYGVKD. This CDR3 region has 15 residues. V lost 2 bases and J lost 5; bases outside the gene matches: 9. CDR3 region: CAISEEDRNSNEQYF. CDR3 in DNA: TGTGCCATCAGTGAGGAGGACAGGAACAGCAACGAGCAGTACTTC.

This clonotype has a count of ten or more. The V and J genes are TRBV11-2 and TRBJ2-7; the match to TRBD2 covers 12 bases. Germline V gene sequence: CDR1 SGHAT, CDR2 FQNNGV. The V and J ends lost 2 bases and 6 bases, in that order; junction bases with no gene match: 8. CDR3 length: 16 amino acids. CDR3 in amino acids: CASSLILAGGPVEQYF. DNA for the CDR3: TGTGCCAGCAGCTTAATCCTAGCGGGAGGGCCGGTCGAGCAGTACTTC.

This clonotype was detected ten times or more. This rearrangement joins TRBV18 to TRBJ1-1, with D maybe TRBD1 (6 bases). The length of the CDR3 is 17 residues. The germline V gene has CDR1 KGHSH and CDR2 LQKENI. V lost 0 bases to trimming and J lost 2 bases, with 16 bases between them. DNA of the CDR3: TGTGCCAGCTCACCACCTCTCTGGGGGGCCGGTAACACTGAAGCTTTCTTT. It codes for CASSPPLWGAGNTEAFF.

This clonotype has ten or more counts. The chain combines TRBV28 with TRBJ2-5; 13 bases are shared with TRBD2. This CDR3 region has 17 residues. In germline, CDR1 is MDHEN, CDR2 SYDVKM. V shed 3 bases and J 1 base; nucleotides not matched to a gene: 5. As DNA, the CDR3 is TGTGCCAGCAGTTTGGGACTAGCGGGGATAATCCAAGAGACCCAGTACTTC. This sequence encodes CASSLGLAGIIQETQYF.

This clonotype appeared a few times. V and J are TRBV20-1 and TRBJ2-1; 10 nucleotides line up with TRBD2. CDR3 size: 13 residues. After removal of 6 bases from V and 4 bases from J, the junction contained 3 bases not matched to a gene. Germline loops: CDR1 DFQATT, CDR2 SNEGSKA (reference sequence). In DNA form, the CDR3 reads TGCAGTGCCCTAGCGGGAGCTTACAATGAGCAGTTCTTC. Protein sequence: CSALAGAYNEQFF.

This clonotype has a count of ten or more. The chain has TRBV13 and TRBJ2-7; 8 bases map to TRBD1. Looked up from germline, CDR1 is PRHDT and CDR2 is FYEKMQ (reference sequence). This CDR3 has 15 residues. The V gene end was trimmed by 5 bases and the J gene end by 3 bases; junction bases not matched to a gene: 9. CDR3 sequence (DNA): TGTGCCAGCAGCCCAGGGACAGGAGCCTACTACGAGCAGTACTTC. It codes for CASSPGTGAYYEQYF.

This clonotype was seen more than once but under ten times. J is TRBJ2-3 and V is TRBV5-8, with 12 bases matching TRBD2. With V trimmed by 3 bases and J by 7 bases, 12 bases remained unmatched. Germline CDR1 is SGHTS and CDR2 is YDEGEE. The CDR3 spans 17 residues. CDR3 amino acids: CASSSPASGRDRNTQYF. As DNA, the CDR3 is TGTGCCAGCAGCTCACCAGCTAGCGGGAGGGACAGGAATACGCAGTATTTT.

The chain uses TRBV7-6 and TRBJ2-6, with 10 bases lining up with TRBD1. The CDR3 totals 21 residues. The junction had 12 bases not matched to a gene; V was cut back by 0 bases and J by 1 base. Germline-derived CDR1 and CDR2 are SGHVS and FNYEAQ. The CDR3 loop reads CASSLALDRGILFSGANVLTF. The CDR3 region has the DNA TGTGCCAGCAGCTTAGCGCTGGACAGGGGGATACTTTTTTCTGGGGCCAACGTCCTGACTTTC.

V is TRBV10-3 and J is TRBJ1-2, with TRBD1 matching over 7 bases. Germline CDR1 ENHRY, CDR2 SYGVKD. J gave up 4 bases and V 5 bases, and 13 bases lay outside the gene matches. This CDR3 has 16 residues. The CDR3 DNA is TGTGCCATCAGTCGACATGGGGACAGACAAACCTATGGCTACACCTTC. Amino acid sequence: CAISRHGDRQTYGYTF.

This clonotype appeared a few times. The rearrangement joins TRBV4-2 to TRBJ1-1; D gene unclear. Germline CDR1 reads LGHNA; CDR2 reads YNFKEQ. Trimming pared 4 bases from V and 3 bases from J, leaving 9 bases between. The CDR3 sequence is 13 residues long. The CDR3 protein is CASSLDIYTEAFF. The CDR3 region has the DNA TGTGCCAGCAGCCTTGACATATACACTGAAGCTTTCTTT.

This clonotype was observed a few times. CDR3 DNA sequence: TGTGCCAGCAGCGGTGGGACGCTGAACAATGAGCAGTTCTTC. Translating it yields CASSGGTLNNEQFF. The chain links TRBV16 to TRBJ2-1; the D call may be TRBD1 or TRBD2 (5 bases each). V was pared by 5 bases and J by 5 bases, with 13 bases between. This CDR3 has 14 residues. CDR1 is KGHSY, CDR2 FQNENV, per germline.

The rearrangement links TRBV11-3 to TRBJ2-1; TRBD1 agrees at 10 bases. Germline V lookup: CDR1 SGHNT, CDR2 YENEEA. This CDR3 spans 17 amino acids. Trimming removed 4 bases from V and 7 bases from J; junction bases left unmatched: 13. This CDR3 reads CASSSWDLGQGWNEQFF. The CDR3 nucleotides are TGTGCCAGCAGCTCTTGGGATCTGGGACAGGGGTGGAATGAGCAGTTCTTC.

This clonotype was seen at least ten times. V is TRBV7-8 and J is TRBJ1-2; the D is unclear. CDR1 and CDR2 (germline): SGHVS, FQNEAQ. The CDR3 sequence is 15 residues long. Trimming left V 3 bases short and J 0 bases short, with 11 bases between. CDR3 sequence reads: CASSFARLPNYGYTF. The CDR3 nucleotides read TGTGCCAGCAGCTTCGCGAGACTTCCTAACTATGGCTACACCTTC. The whole variable domain, filled in from reference TRBV7-8 and TRBJ1-2, reads GAGVSQSPRYKVAKRGQDVALRCDPISGHVSLFWYQQALGQGPEFLTYFQNEAQLDKSGLPSDRFFAERPEGSVSTLKIQRTQQEDSAVYLCASSFARLPNYGYTFGSGTRLTVV.

At least ten counts were recorded for this clonotype. The CDR3 is CASSSNLAFEQYF. CDR3 nucleotides: TGTGCCAGCAGCTCGAATCTAGCTTTCGAGCAGTACTTC. The chain carries TRBV7-2 and TRBJ2-7; D is perhaps TRBD2 (5 bases). CDR1 is SGHTA and CDR2 is FQGNSA in the germline V gene. CDR3 length: 13 residues. Trimming stripped 4 bases from V and 6 bases from J, with 13 bases between.

This chain connects TRBV12-3 or TRBV12-4 to TRBJ2-7; 9 positions match TRBD2. V gave up 6 bases and J gave up 2 bases; unmatched junction bases: 2. The CDR3 contains 13 residues. The CDR3 DNA follows: TGTGCCAGCAGGCGGGAGGGAGCCTACGAGCAGTACTTC. Protein product: CASRREGAYEQYF.

This clonotype was picked up a small number of times. The V and J genes are TRBV20-1 and TRBJ1-1; D is uncertain. Germline CDR1 and CDR2: DFQATT and SNEGSKA (reference sequence). CDR3 length equals 15 residues. Trimming cost V 1 base and J 4 bases, with 16 bases left between them. The CDR3 is CSARVPLSQATEAFF. The DNA for the CDR3 is TGCAGTGCTAGAGTTCCCCTAAGCCAGGCCACTGAAGCTTTCTTT.

This clonotype was recorded a few times. This chain connects TRBV6-1 to TRBJ1-2; weak D call: TRBD1 (5 bases). The CDR3 runs 16 residues. V lost 2 bases and J 5 bases, leaving 18 bases between the germline ends. Germline values: CDR1 MNHNS, CDR2 SASEGT. CDR3 DNA sequence: TGTGCCAGCAGTGAAAATGTAGCAGGGCGGGGGTATGGCTACACCTTC. It encodes CASSENVAGRGYGYTF.